Described below is a single T cell receptor (beta chain) sequence and its context. Its matching antigen is unknown. Generated by immunoSEQ multiplex PCR, the TCRdb table keeps only in-frame clones and is missing some. The sample records about 1 million clones, more than 60% being singletons. Germline values: CDR1 MDHEN, CDR2 SYDVKM. V was trimmed by 2 bases and J by 5 bases, leaving 9 bases between them. This CDR3 is 13 amino acids long. This record belongs to a study of shared clonotypes between healthy human individuals. At the level of the study: Two female and three male donors aged 18 to 49 were enrolled.

The study, taken as a whole, reports: It was observed that 5% to 6.5% of naive CD4 clonotypes were shared across a handful of donors. Few donors restricted represented genetic and exposure-history diversity.

Sequenced input: memory CD4+ T cells sorted from blood. Indicated subset: CD45RA-negative fraction. This receptor was taken from a man between 18 and 29 years old in good health. The chain carries TRBV28 and TRBJ2-5; no clear D. CDR3 nucleotides: TGTGCCAGCAGTTTAAAAGCTCCGGAGACCCAGTACTTC. Amino acid sequence: CASSLKAPETQYF.